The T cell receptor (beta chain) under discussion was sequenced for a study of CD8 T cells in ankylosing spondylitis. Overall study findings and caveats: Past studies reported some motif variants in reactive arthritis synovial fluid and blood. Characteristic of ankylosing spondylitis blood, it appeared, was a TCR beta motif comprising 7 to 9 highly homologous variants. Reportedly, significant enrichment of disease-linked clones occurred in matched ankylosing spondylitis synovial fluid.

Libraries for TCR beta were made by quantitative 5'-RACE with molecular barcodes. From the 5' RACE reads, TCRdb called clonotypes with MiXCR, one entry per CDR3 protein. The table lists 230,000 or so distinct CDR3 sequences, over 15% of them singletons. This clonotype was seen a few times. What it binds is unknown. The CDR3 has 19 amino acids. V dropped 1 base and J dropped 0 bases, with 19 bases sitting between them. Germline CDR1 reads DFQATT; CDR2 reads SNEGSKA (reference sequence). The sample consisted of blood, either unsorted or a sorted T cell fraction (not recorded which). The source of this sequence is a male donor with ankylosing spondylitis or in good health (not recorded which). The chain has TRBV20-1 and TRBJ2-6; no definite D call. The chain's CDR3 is CSARVVPWVTDSGANVLTF. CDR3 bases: TGCAGTGCTAGAGTAGTACCCTGGGTGACTGACTCTGGGGCCAACGTCCTGACTTTC.